A single T cell receptor (beta chain) is shown here with its context. The primer mix had 60 Vbeta and 13 Jbeta primers. Here immunoSEQ multiplex PCR was the method, and the copy in TCRdb shows in-frame clones only, minus some. The sample has tens of thousands of clones; under 80% are singletons. This sample was taken from a study of cytomegalovirus exposure and HLA in healthy donors. Study summary: Genotyping of roughly 400 donors showed that over 80% belonged to the Caucasian-associated ancestry cluster.

The V gene end was trimmed by 5 bases and the J gene end by 0 bases; junction bases not matched to a gene: 15. The CDR3 length is 19 residues. Germline V gene data show CDR1 as SGHNT and CDR2 as YENEEA. The chain joins TRBV11-3 to TRBJ2-1; 8 positions match TRBD2. The receptor's source is a male donor in good health and CMV-seropositive. Sample: PBMCs. CDR3: CASSAVAGGYGGSYNEQFF. For the CDR3, the DNA is TGTGCCAGCAGCGCCGTGGCGGGAGGCTATGGGGGCTCCTACAATGAGCAGTTCTTC.